The T cell receptor beta chain under discussion was sequenced for a study of beta chain features in type 1 diabetes. Study in general: Across all samples, some 98 million sorted cells were examined. General observations from the study: The naive, central memory and Treg TCRB repertoires looked more alike in patients than they did in healthy donors. Shortening that was moderate but significant affected the TCRB CDR3s of Type 1 diabetes patients in all four CD4+ subsets.

The CDR3 spans 17 residues. V was clipped by 5 bases and J by 3 bases; unmatched bases: 13. Germline V gene sequence: CDR1 SGHVS, CDR2 FNYEAQ. Sequencing targeted expressed TCRB transcripts, as all isolated RNA had been reverse transcribed. Clones were sequenced by immunoSEQ multiplex PCR, and TCRdb holds only the in-frame ones, with some missing. The sample records hundreds of thousands of clones, approximately 10% being singletons. This clone was observed a few times. Antigen unknown. This receptor was identified in a man younger than 40 with type 1 diabetes. The chain carries TRBV7-6 and TRBJ2-1; 7 nucleotides agree with TRBD1. Sequenced input: naive CD4+ T cells from blood. The CDR3 DNA reads TGTGCCAGCAGCGTCCTTTCCGGGACAGAAGTCTACAATGAGCAGTTCTTC. Translation: CASSVLSGTEVYNEQFF.